This section outlines one T cell receptor beta chain sequence together with its context. Antigen unknown. The sample belongs to a study of T cell responses to AZD1222 COVID-19 vaccine. Broader study findings: Two doses of AZD1222 preceded a rise in Spike-specific TCR breadth and depth.

Produced via immunoSEQ multiplex PCR; TCRdb's table is partial and in-frame only. The repertoire holds approximately 100,000 clones, about nine tenths seen once, with 5% to 6% in the top ten. V was pared by 6 bases and J by 9 bases, with 24 bases between. The CDR3 is 16 residues long. Germline assignment: CDR1 MNHNY and CDR2 SVGAGI (reference sequence). The sequence came from an adult in good health. The input for sequencing was peripheral blood, taken on day 0 of AZD1222 vaccination. The rearrangement uses TRBV6-6 and TRBJ2-1; perhaps TRBD2 as D (6 bases). For the CDR3, the DNA is TGTGCCAGCAGATTACTGGGCGGGGCGGCGGTGGTTGAGCAGTTCTTC. Its translation is CASRLLGGAAVVEQFF.